These T cell receptor beta chains were read from a single sample in a study of T cell responses to AZD1222 COVID-19 vaccine. Repertoires were generated with immunoSEQ multiplex PCR, while TCRdb's copy carries only in-frame clones and drops some. The sample includes about 140,000 clones, about 80% of them seen just once. The material was peripheral blood, obtained on day 0 of AZD1222 vaccination. The receptors derive from an adult in good health. The CDR3 runs from the conserved cysteine through the conserved F or W. The order of the fields is clone size, J gene, V gene, D gene, CDR3 DNA, CDR3 protein. D genes are given only for firm matches. Size values are once, few and many counts, or a class for expanded clones, and some rows have none.

size: .; J: TRBJ2-7; V: TRBV6-5; D: .; DNA: TGTGCCAGCATCCCCCCCGGAGACTACGAGCAGTACTTC; CDR3: CASIPPGDYEQYF
size: .; J: TRBJ2-5; V: TRBV9; D: .; DNA: TGTGCCAGCAGCGAGCTAATCGGGCTGGTAGAGACCCAGTACTTC; CDR3: CASSELIGLVETQYF
size: .; J: TRBJ1-1; V: TRBV28; D: .; DNA: TGTGCCAGCTGGGTGAACACTGAAGCTTTCTTT; CDR3: CASWVNTEAFF
size: .; J: TRBJ1-1; V: TRBV3-1/TRBV3-2; D: .; DNA: TGTGCCAGCAGTGTACGTTCGACAGGATTGAGAATGAACACTGAAGCTTTCTTT; CDR3: CASSVRSTGLRMNTEAFF
size: .; J: TRBJ1-3; V: TRBV3-1/TRBV3-2; D: TRBD1; DNA: TGTGCCAGCAGCCCTGGGACAGCTGGAAACACCATATATTTT; CDR3: CASSPGTAGNTIYF
size: .; J: TRBJ2-1; V: TRBV5-6; D: .; DNA: TGTGCCAGCAGCTTGAGAGGAGGGCCCAATGGGCAGTTCTTC; CDR3: CASSLRGGPNGQFF
size: .; J: TRBJ1-2; V: TRBV6-5; D: .; DNA: TGTGCCAGCGTCCAATCTAGACAGGTCGATGGCTACACCTTC; CDR3: CASVQSRQVDGYTF
size: .; J: TRBJ2-4; V: TRBV5-1; D: .; DNA: TGCGCCAGCAGCCAGGATATCGTTTCGAACATTCAGTACTTC; CDR3: CASSQDIVSNIQYF
size: .; J: TRBJ1-3; V: TRBV19; D: TRBD1; DNA: TGTGCCAGTAGTATATCGGACAGGGCTGGAAACACCATATATTTT; CDR3: CASSISDRAGNTIYF
size: once; J: TRBJ1-2; V: TRBV7-8; D: TRBD1; DNA: TGTGCCAGCAGCTTAGGTGGGACAGGGTATTATGGCTACACCTTC; CDR3: CASSLGGTGYYGYTF
size: .; J: TRBJ2-1; V: TRBV6-1; D: .; DNA: TGTGCCAGCAGTGGCCCCCGGGGGGGACAGGCCACGTACAATGAGCAGTTCTTC; CDR3: CASSGPRGGQATYNEQFF
size: .; J: TRBJ2-7; V: TRBV5-6; D: .; DNA: TGTGCCAGCAGCTTGCAGGGAGGCTACGAGCAGTACTTC; CDR3: CASSLQGGYEQYF
size: .; J: TRBJ2-1; V: TRBV4-2; D: TRBD2; DNA: TGTGCCAGCAGCCGCAAGCGGGAAAGCCTACAGTACAATGAGCAGTTCTTC; CDR3: CASSRKRESLQYNEQFF
size: .; J: TRBJ1-5; V: TRBV5-1; D: .; DNA: TGCGCCAGCAGCTTGGATTGGGGTCGAAATCAGCCCCAGCATTTT; CDR3: CASSLDWGRNQPQHF
size: .; J: TRBJ1-5; V: TRBV28; D: .; DNA: TGTGCCAGCAGTTGGGGACGTATTCAGCCCCAGCATTTT; CDR3: CASSWGRIQPQHF
size: .; J: TRBJ2-7; V: TRBV5-5; D: TRBD1; DNA: TGTGCCAGCTCCCCCGGGACAGGACTATACGAGCAGTACTTC; CDR3: CASSPGTGLYEQYF
size: .; J: TRBJ2-3; V: TRBV6-5; D: TRBD1; DNA: TGTGCCAGCGGAACAGGGGGCGCGGATACGCAGTATTTT; CDR3: CASGTGGADTQYF
size: .; J: TRBJ1-2; V: TRBV10-1; D: TRBD1; DNA: TGCGCCAGCTACTCTCCAGGGGGCTCAGGCTACACCTTC; CDR3: CASYSPGGSGYTF
size: .; J: TRBJ1-1; V: TRBV4-2; D: .; DNA: TGTGCCAGCAGCCTAACCATGACAAGAGACACTGAAGCTTTCTTT; CDR3: CASSLTMTRDTEAFF
size: .; J: TRBJ1-5; V: TRBV2; D: .; DNA: TGTGCCAGCGGGCGGGGGCGAGGTAATAGCAATCAGCCCCAGCATTTT; CDR3: CASGRGRGNSNQPQHF
size: .; J: TRBJ1-4; V: TRBV28; D: .; DNA: TGTGCCAGCAGTGGACCCAATGAAAAACTGTTTTTT; CDR3: CASSGPNEKLFF
size: .; J: TRBJ1-6; V: TRBV28; D: .; DNA: TGTGCCAGCAGTTTAAGAGGAGTCTATAATTCACCCCTCCACTTT; CDR3: CASSLRGVYNSPLHF
size: .; J: TRBJ1-5; V: TRBV6-6; D: .; DNA: TGTGCCAGCAGTCCCCGTCCACGAGTCAATAGCAATCAGCCCCAGCATTTT; CDR3: CASSPRPRVNSNQPQHF
size: .; J: TRBJ1-3; V: TRBV7-9; D: .; DNA: TGTGCCAGCAGCTTGAACAGGGATTTAGGAGGAAACACCATATATTTT; CDR3: CASSLNRDLGGNTIYF
size: .; J: TRBJ1-5; V: TRBV6-5; D: .; DNA: TGTGCCAGCAAGGACGGCTCCCTAAATCAGCCCCAGCATTTT; CDR3: CASKDGSLNQPQHF
size: .; J: TRBJ2-6; V: TRBV4-1; D: .; DNA: .; CDR3: CASSQDFGPGSSGANVLTF
size: .; J: TRBJ1-3; V: TRBV19; D: TRBD1; DNA: TGTGCCAGTAGTTTTCGCCGGGACAGGGGCTCCCTAATCTCTGGAAACACCATATATTTT; CDR3: CASSFRRDRGSLISGNTIYF
size: .; J: TRBJ1-1; V: TRBV7-9; D: TRBD1; DNA: TGTGCCAGCAGCCTTGACGGGACAGGGGGGCGTACTGAAGCTTTCTTT; CDR3: CASSLDGTGGRTEAFF
size: once; J: TRBJ1-1; V: TRBV2; D: TRBD1; DNA: TGTGCCAGCGCCGGGACAGCCCAAGCTTTCTTT; CDR3: CASAGTAQAFF
size: .; J: TRBJ2-2; V: TRBV18; D: .; DNA: TGTGCCAGCTCACCCCGACAGAGTTCGAACACCGGGGAGCTGTTTTTT; CDR3: CASSPRQSSNTGELFF
size: .; J: TRBJ1-1; V: TRBV5-1; D: .; DNA: TGCGCCAGCAGCTCGCCAGGGGCGAACACTGAAGCTTTCTTT; CDR3: CASSSPGANTEAFF
size: .; J: TRBJ1-1; V: TRBV12-3/TRBV12-4; D: .; DNA: TGTGCCAGCAATCGACCGGGCGAGGCTGAAGCTTTCTTT; CDR3: CASNRPGEAEAFF
size: few; J: TRBJ1-1; V: TRBV15; D: .; DNA: TGTGCCACCAGCAGTTCGTCGTACACTGAAGCTTTCTTT; CDR3: CATSSSSYTEAFF
size: .; J: TRBJ1-6; V: TRBV19; D: .; DNA: TGTGCCAGTAGTATCCCCCCATTATCACCCCTCCACTTT; CDR3: CASSIPPLSPLHF
size: .; J: TRBJ1-1; V: TRBV7-9; D: .; DNA: TGTGCCAGCAGCTTCTTCGGGACCCAGGGTGAAGCTTTCTTT; CDR3: CASSFFGTQGEAFF
size: .; J: TRBJ1-4; V: TRBV11-2; D: .; DNA: TGTGCCAGCAGCCCGAGGCTTGCTGCTAATGAAAAACTGTTTTTT; CDR3: CASSPRLAANEKLFF
size: once; J: TRBJ1-1; V: TRBV30; D: .; DNA: TGTGCCGCAACGGGTGGGCAGAACACTGAAGCTTTCTTT; CDR3: CAATGGQNTEAFF
size: once; J: TRBJ2-5; V: TRBV13; D: TRBD1; DNA: TGTGCCAGCAGCGTTCGGGACAGCCAACCTCAAGAGACCCAGTACTTC; CDR3: CASSVRDSQPQETQYF
size: .; J: TRBJ1-1; V: TRBV6-5; D: TRBD1; DNA: TGTGCCAGCAGACCGGGACAGATCATGAACACTGAAGCTTTCTTT; CDR3: CASRPGQIMNTEAFF
size: .; J: TRBJ1-4; V: TRBV27; D: .; DNA: TGTGCCAGCAGTTTCGCAACTAATGAAAAACTGTTTTTT; CDR3: CASSFATNEKLFF
size: .; J: TRBJ1-3; V: TRBV11-2; D: TRBD1; DNA: TGTGCCAGCTGGTCGGATAGACAGGGTTCCTCTTTAGGAAACACCATATATTTT; CDR3: CASWSDRQGSSLGNTIYF
size: .; J: TRBJ1-6; V: TRBV6-5; D: .; DNA: TGTGCCAGCAGTTACACCGGGCAGGGTGATTCACCCCTCCACTTT; CDR3: CASSYTGQGDSPLHF
size: .; J: TRBJ1-2; V: TRBV28; D: .; DNA: TGTGCCAGCAGTGGACACTATGGCTACACCTTC; CDR3: CASSGHYGYTF
size: .; J: TRBJ2-3; V: TRBV28; D: .; DNA: TGTGCCAGCAGTGCCCCTTTCTCTCCCACAGATACGCAGTATTTT; CDR3: CASSAPFSPTDTQYF
size: .; J: TRBJ1-5; V: TRBV3-1/TRBV3-2; D: .; DNA: TGTGCCAGCAGCCGCGGGGGGAGGGGAAGCAATCAGCCCCAGCATTTT; CDR3: CASSRGGRGSNQPQHF
size: once; J: TRBJ1-5; V: TRBV28; D: .; DNA: TGTGCCAGCAGTTTGATTTCAGGGTCGAATCAGCCCCAGCATTTT; CDR3: CASSLISGSNQPQHF
size: .; J: TRBJ1-5; V: TRBV20-1; D: .; DNA: TGCAGTGCTAGTCTTCAAGACCGAAATCAGCCCCAGCATTTT; CDR3: CSASLQDRNQPQHF
size: once; J: TRBJ2-7; V: TRBV5-6; D: TRBD2; DNA: TGTGCCAGCAGCTTGGCCCCGGGGGGGCTGGGCGAGCAGTACTTC; CDR3: CASSLAPGGLGEQYF
size: .; J: TRBJ1-5; V: TRBV30; D: TRBD1; DNA: TGTGCCTGGAGTGTTGGGACAGGCCGTAGCAATCAGCCCCAGCATTTT; CDR3: CAWSVGTGRSNQPQHF
size: .; J: TRBJ1-4; V: TRBV30; D: .; DNA: TGTGCCTGGAGTGCCCGGGGGGGGGTCCGATCCGCCAATTTT; CDR3: CAWSARGGVRSANF
size: .; J: TRBJ2-1; V: TRBV19; D: TRBD2; DNA: TGTGCCAGTACCCTAGATCCAGCGGGGGGTGTCGGCTCCTACAATGAGCAGTTCTTC; CDR3: CASTLDPAGGVGSYNEQFF
size: once; J: TRBJ2-1; V: TRBV3-1/TRBV3-2; D: TRBD1; DNA: TGTGCCAGCAGCCAAACCGGGACAGGGCGCTACAATGAGCAGTTCTTC; CDR3: CASSQTGTGRYNEQFF
size: .; J: TRBJ1-1; V: TRBV5-1; D: TRBD1; DNA: TGCGCCAGCAGCTTGTTTGCAGGGGGTGGCACTGAAGCTTTCTTT; CDR3: CASSLFAGGGTEAFF
size: .; J: TRBJ2-4; V: TRBV29-1; D: TRBD2; DNA: TGCAGCGGGGGGGCTAGCGGGGCGACAAACATTCAGTACTTC; CDR3: CSGGASGATNIQYF
size: .; J: TRBJ1-6; V: TRBV19; D: .; DNA: TGTGCCAGTAGTGATTCCTATAATTCACCCCTCCACTTT; CDR3: CASSDSYNSPLHF
size: .; J: TRBJ1-1; V: TRBV5-1; D: TRBD1; DNA: TGCGCCAGCAGCGGGATCTCAGGGGGCAAAGCCACTGAAGCTTTCTTT; CDR3: CASSGISGGKATEAFF
size: .; J: TRBJ2-5; V: TRBV5-1; D: TRBD1; DNA: TGCGCCAGCAGCTGGACAGGGGGCGAAGAGACCCAGTACTTC; CDR3: CASSWTGGEETQYF